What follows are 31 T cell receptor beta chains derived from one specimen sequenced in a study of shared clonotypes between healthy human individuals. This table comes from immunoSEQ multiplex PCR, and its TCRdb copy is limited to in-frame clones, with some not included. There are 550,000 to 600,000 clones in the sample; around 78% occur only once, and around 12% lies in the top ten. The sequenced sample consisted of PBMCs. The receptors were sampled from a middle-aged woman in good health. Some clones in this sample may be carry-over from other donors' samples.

CDR3 region: CASSEWGAGTSPYGYTF. The CDR3 DNA follows: TGTGCCAGCAGTGAATGGGGGGCGGGCACGTCACCTTATGGCTACACCTTC. This chain links TRBV2 with TRBJ1-2; TRBD1 might be the D (6 bases). The CDR3 is made up of 17 amino acids. Germline loops: CDR1 SNHLY, CDR2 FYNNEI. V lost 2 bases and J lost 5, with 21 bases in between.

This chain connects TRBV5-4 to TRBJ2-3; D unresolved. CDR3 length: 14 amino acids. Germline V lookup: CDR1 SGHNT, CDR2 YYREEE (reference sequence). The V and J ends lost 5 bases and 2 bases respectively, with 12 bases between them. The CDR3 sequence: CASRSARYTDTQYF. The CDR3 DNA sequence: TGTGCCAGCAGGTCGGCCAGATACACAGATACGCAGTATTTT.

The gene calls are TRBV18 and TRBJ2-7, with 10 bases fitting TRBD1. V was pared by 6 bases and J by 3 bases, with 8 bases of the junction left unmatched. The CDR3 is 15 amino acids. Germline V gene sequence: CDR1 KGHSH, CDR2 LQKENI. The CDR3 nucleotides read TGTGCCAGCTCGCCGGGACAGGGGACGGGCTACGAGCAGTACTTC. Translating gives CASSPGQGTGYEQYF.

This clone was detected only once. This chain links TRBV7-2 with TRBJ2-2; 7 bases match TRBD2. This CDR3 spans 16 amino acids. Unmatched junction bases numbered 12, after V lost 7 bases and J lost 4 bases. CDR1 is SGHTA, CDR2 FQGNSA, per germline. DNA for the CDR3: TGTGCCAGCACCAGAAGCGGGACTCCCAGCACCGGGGAGCTGTTTTTT. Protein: CASTRSGTPSTGELFF.

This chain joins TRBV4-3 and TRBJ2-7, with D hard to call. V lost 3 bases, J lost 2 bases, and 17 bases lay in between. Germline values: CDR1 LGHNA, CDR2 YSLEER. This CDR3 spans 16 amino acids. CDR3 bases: TGCGCCAGCAGCCACCAGCTAGAGTTTCTGCCCTACGAGCAGTACTTC. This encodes CASSHQLEFLPYEQYF.

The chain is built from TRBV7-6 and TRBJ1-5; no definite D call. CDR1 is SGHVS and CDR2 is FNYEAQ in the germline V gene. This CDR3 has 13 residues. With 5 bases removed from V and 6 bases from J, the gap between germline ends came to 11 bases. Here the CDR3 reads CASSLGWAQPQHF. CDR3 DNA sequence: TGTGCCAGCAGCCTGGGGTGGGCTCAGCCCCAGCATTTT.

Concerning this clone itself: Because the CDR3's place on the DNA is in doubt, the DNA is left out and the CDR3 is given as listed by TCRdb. The CDR3 sequence is CASSFGQGGGLKTYNEQFF. The gene calls are TRBV11-3 and TRBJ2-1; the table's D call TRBD2 went unverified against the DNA. Counting both end residues, the CDR3 totals 19 amino acids. From germline, CDR1 is SGHNT and CDR2 YENEEA.

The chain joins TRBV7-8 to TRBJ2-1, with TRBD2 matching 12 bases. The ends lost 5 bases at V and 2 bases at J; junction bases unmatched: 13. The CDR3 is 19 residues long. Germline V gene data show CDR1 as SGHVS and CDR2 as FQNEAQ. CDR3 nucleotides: TGTGCCAGCAGCGCGACCCTAGCGGGAGGGCCAGAGGCCTACAATGAGCAGTTCTTC. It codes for CASSATLAGGPEAYNEQFF.

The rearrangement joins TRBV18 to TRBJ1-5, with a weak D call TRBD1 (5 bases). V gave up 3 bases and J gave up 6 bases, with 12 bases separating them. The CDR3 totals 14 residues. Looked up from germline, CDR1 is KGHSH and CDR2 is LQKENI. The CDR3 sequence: CASSPGREVQPQHF. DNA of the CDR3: TGTGCCAGCTCACCCGGCAGGGAAGTTCAGCCCCAGCATTTT.

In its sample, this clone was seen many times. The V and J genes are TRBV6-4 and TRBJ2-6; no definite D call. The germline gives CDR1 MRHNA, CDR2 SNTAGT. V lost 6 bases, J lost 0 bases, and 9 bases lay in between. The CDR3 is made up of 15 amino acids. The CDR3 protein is CASSWADSGANVLTF. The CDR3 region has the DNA TGTGCCAGCAGCTGGGCCGACTCTGGGGCCAACGTCCTGACTTTC.

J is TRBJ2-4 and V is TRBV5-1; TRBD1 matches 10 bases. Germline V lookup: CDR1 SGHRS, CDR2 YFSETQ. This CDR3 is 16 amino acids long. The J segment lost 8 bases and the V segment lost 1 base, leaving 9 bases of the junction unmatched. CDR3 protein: CASSLFPTGGVDIQYF. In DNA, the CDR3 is TGCGCCAGCAGCTTGTTTCCGACAGGGGGCGTCGACATTCAGTACTTC.

The CDR3 DNA reads TGTGCCGGTAGACAGTACGGCTCTGGAAACACCATATATTTT. Translation gives CAGRQYGSGNTIYF. This rearrangement joins TRBV30 to TRBJ1-3; possibly TRBD1 for D (5 bases). The CDR3 covers 14 residues. V was clipped by 8 bases and J by 0 bases, with 14 bases between them. The germline V gene encodes CDR1 GTSNPN and CDR2 SVGIG (reference sequence). Combining the CDR3 with reference TRBV30 and TRBJ1-3 gives the whole variable domain SQTIHQWPATLVQPVGSPLSLECTVEGTSNPNLYWYRQAAGRGLQLLFYSVGIGQISSEVPQNLSASRPQDRQFILSSKKLLLSDSGFYLCAGRQYGSGNTIYFGEGSWLTVV.

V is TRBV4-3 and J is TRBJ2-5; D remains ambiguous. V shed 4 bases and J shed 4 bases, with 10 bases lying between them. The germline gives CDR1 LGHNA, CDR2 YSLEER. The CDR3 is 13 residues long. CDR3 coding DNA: TGCGCCAGCAGCCTCTTAGTAGGAGAGACCCAGTACTTC. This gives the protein CASSLLVGETQYF.

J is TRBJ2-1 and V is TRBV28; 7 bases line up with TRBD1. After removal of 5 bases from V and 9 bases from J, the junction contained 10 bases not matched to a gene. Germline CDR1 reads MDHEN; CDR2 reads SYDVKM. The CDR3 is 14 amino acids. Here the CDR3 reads CASSLKTGWSEQFF. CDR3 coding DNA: TGTGCCAGCAGTCTAAAGACAGGGTGGAGTGAGCAGTTCTTC.

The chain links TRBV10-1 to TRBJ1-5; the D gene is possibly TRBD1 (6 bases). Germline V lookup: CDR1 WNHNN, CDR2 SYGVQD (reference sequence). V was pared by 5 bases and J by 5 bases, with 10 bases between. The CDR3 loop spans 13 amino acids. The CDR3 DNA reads TGCGCCAGCAGTATGGGGGCGGATCAGCCCCAGCATTTT. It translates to CASSMGADQPQHF.

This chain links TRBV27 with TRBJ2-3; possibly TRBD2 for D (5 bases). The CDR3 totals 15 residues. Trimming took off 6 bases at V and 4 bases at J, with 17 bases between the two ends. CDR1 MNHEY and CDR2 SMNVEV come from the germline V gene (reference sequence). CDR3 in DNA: TGTGCCAGCAGCCAGGACTTGGGTGGACCAGATACGCAGTATTTT. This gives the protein CASSQDLGGPDTQYF.

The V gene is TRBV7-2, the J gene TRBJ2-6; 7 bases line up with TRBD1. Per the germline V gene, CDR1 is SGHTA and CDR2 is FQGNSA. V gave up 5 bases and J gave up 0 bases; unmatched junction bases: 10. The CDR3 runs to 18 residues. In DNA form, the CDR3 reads TGTGCCAGCAGCCTAAGGACAGGCGGTACCTCTGGGGCCAACGTCCTGACTTTC. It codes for CASSLRTGGTSGANVLTF.

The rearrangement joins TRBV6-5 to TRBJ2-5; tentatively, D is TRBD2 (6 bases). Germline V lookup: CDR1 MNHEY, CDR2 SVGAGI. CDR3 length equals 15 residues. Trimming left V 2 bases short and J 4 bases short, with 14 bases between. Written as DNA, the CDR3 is TGTGCCAGCAGTTACGGTGGGGGAGGTGTAGAGACCCAGTACTTC. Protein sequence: CASSYGGGGVETQYF.

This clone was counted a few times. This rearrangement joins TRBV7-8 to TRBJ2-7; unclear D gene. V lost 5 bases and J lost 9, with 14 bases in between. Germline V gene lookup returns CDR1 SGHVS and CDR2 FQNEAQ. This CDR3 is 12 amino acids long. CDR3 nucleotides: TGTGCCAGCAGCCCCGCCAGAATCGGGCAGTACTTC. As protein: CASSPARIGQYF.

For the CDR3, the DNA is TGCGCCAGCAGCCAAGATAGGGCAGGGAGCGGCGAGCAGTACTTC. Encoded protein: CASSQDRAGSGEQYF. V usage is TRBV4-3 and J usage is TRBJ2-7, with D possibly being TRBD1 or TRBD2 (5 bases each). The CDR3 consists of 15 residues. Germline V gene sequence: CDR1 LGHNA, CDR2 YSLEER. V lost 0 bases and J lost 6, with 15 bases in between.

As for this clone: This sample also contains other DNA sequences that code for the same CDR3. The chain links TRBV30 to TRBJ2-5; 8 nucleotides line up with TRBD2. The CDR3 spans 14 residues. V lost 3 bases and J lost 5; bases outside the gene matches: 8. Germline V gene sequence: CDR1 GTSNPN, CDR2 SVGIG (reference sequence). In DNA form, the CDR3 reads TGTGCCTGGAGGCCGGGACTAGATCAGGAGACCCAGTACTTC. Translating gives CAWRPGLDQETQYF.

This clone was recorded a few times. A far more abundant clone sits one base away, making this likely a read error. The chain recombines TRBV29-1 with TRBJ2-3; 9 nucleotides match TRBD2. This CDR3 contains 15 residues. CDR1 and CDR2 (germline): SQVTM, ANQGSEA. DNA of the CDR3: TGCAGCGTTGGTTTAGCGGGAGAGATCACAGATACGCGGTATTTT. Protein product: CSVGLAGEITDTRYF.

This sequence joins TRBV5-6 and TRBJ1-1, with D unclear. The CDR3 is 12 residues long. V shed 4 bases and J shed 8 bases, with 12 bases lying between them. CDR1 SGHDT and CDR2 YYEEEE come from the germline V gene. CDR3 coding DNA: TGTGCCAGCAGCGCCCAGACATACGAAGCTTTCTTT. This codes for CASSAQTYEAFF.

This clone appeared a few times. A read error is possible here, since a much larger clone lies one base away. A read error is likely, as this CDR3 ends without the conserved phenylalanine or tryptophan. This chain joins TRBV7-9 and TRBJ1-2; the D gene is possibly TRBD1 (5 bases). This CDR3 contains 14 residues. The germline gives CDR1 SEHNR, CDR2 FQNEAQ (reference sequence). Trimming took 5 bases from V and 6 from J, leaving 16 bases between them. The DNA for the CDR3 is TGTGCCAGCAGCCCATTAGGAGGGGAGGATGGCTACACCCTC. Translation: CASSPLGGEDGYTL.

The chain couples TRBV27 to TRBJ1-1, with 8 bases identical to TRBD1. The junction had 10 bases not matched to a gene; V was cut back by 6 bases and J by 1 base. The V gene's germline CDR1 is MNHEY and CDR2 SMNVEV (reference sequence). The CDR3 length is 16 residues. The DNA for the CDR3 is TGTGCCAGCAGCCAACTGGACAGGGCGAAGAACACTGAAGCTTTCTTT. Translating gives CASSQLDRAKNTEAFF.

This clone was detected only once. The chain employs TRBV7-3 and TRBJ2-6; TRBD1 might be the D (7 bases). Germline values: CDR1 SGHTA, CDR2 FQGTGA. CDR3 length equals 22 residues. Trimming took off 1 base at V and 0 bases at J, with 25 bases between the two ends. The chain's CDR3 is CASSLKPLLRGVGFSGANVLTF. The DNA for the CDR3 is TGTGCCAGCAGCTTAAAACCCCTCCTCAGGGGGGTGGGTTTCTCTGGGGCCAACGTCCTGACTTTC.

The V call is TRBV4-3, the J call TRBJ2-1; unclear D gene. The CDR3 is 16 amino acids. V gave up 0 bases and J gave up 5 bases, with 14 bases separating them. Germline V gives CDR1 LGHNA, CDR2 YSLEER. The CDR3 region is CASSQDFANSNNEQFF. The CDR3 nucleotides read TGCGCCAGCAGCCAAGATTTCGCTAACTCAAACAATGAGCAGTTCTTC.

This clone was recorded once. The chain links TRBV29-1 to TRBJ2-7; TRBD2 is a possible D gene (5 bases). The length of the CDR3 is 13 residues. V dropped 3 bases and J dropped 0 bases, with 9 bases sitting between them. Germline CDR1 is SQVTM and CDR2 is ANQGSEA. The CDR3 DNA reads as TGCAGCGTTGAGGAGCGGAGCTCCTACGAGCAGTACTTC. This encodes CSVEERSSYEQYF.

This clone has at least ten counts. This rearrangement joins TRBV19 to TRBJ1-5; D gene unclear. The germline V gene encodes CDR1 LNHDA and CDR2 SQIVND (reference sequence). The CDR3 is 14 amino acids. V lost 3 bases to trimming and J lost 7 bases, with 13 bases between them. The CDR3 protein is CASSIPARGQPQHF. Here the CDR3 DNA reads TGTGCCAGTAGTATTCCCGCCAGAGGCCAGCCCCAGCATTTT.

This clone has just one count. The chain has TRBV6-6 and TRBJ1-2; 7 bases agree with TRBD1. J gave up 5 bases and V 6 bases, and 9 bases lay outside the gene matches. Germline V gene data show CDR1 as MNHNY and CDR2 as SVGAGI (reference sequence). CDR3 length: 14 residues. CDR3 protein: CASSQPGQAYGYTF. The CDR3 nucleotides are TGTGCCAGCAGCCAACCCGGACAGGCATATGGCTACACCTTC.

CDR3 sequence reads: CASSVGLAGVFEQFF. The DNA of the CDR3 is TGTGCCAGCAGCGTCGGACTAGCGGGAGTCTTTGAGCAGTTCTTC. The chain has TRBV9 and TRBJ2-1, with 13 bases that match TRBD2. Germline-derived CDR1 and CDR2 are SGDLS and YYNGEE. The CDR3 is 15 residues long. With V trimmed by 2 bases and J by 9 bases, 5 bases remained unmatched. The full variable domain, its missing parts supplied by reference TRBV9 and TRBJ2-1, is DSGVTQTPKHLITATGQRVTLRCSPRSGDLSVYWYQQSLDQGLQFLIQYYNGEERAKGNILERFSAQQFPDLHSELNLSSLELGDSALYFCASSVGLAGVFEQFFGPGTRLTVL.